This passage covers 4 T cell receptor beta chains from one sample sequenced in a study of T cells in Graves' hyperthyroidism and ophthalmopathy. RNA transcripts served as the template for amplifying TCR beta CDR3 regions. First-round RT-PCR of the TCR CDR3 relied on the HTBI primer set. From the multiplex PCR reads, TCRdb called clonotypes with MiXCR, one entry per CDR3 protein. The table has hundreds of thousands of distinct CDR3 sequences, approximately 20% seen once. The sample comprised blood. The receptors derive from a man aged 40-50 years with Graves' ophthalmopathy.

The sample holds many counts of this clonotype. The CDR3 sequence is CASSRPSTDTQYF. As DNA, the CDR3 is TGTGCCAGCAGCCGACCAAGCACAGATACGCAGTATTTT. V and J are TRBV27 and TRBJ2-3; D unresolved. The CDR3 extends over 13 amino acids. V dropped 6 bases and J dropped 0 bases, with 7 bases sitting between them. Germline V gives CDR1 MNHEY, CDR2 SMNVEV (reference sequence).

This clonotype has just a few counts. The V gene is TRBV12-3 or TRBV12-4, the J gene TRBJ1-5; D is undetermined. This CDR3 comprises 15 residues. The germline V and J ends were trimmed by 8 bases and 6 bases, with 20 bases remaining between them. The CDR3 DNA is TGTGCCAGCGCCCCTAGGGCAGTACACGGTCAGCCCCAGCATTTT. This codes for CASAPRAVHGQPQHF.

The V gene is TRBV7-9, the J gene TRBJ2-2; no clear D gene. V was cut by 0 bases and J by 5 bases, with 7 bases left in between. This CDR3 contains 14 residues. Germline V CDR1 and CDR2: SEHNR, FQNEAQ (reference sequence). CDR3 DNA sequence: TGTGCCAGCAGCTTAGCTTCTAGGACCGGGGAGCTGTTTTTT. Protein: CASSLASRTGELFF.

This clonotype was observed a handful of times. The chain combines TRBV5-1 with TRBJ2-7; 9 bases align to TRBD2. Germline V gene lookup returns CDR1 SGHRS and CDR2 YFSETQ. V dropped 6 bases and J dropped 6; count of bases not matched to a gene: 10. CDR3 size: 14 residues. The CDR3 bases are TGCGCCAGCAACCCAGCGGGGGGATCGGGCGAGCAGTACTTC. As protein: CASNPAGGSGEQYF.